This T cell receptor beta chain comes out of a study of T cells in Graves' hyperthyroidism and ophthalmopathy. Germline V CDR1 and CDR2: SQVTM, ANQGSEA. V trimming: 3 bases; J trimming: 5 bases; junction bases outside the gene matches: 9. The CDR3 length is 14 residues. Study-wide points: Blood also held most thyroid clonotypes expanded beyond 0.001.

From RNA transcripts, TCR beta CDR3 regions were amplified. During a first-round RT-PCR of the TCR CDR3, the HTBI primer set was used. One entry per CDR3 protein, called by TCRdb with MiXCR from the multiplex PCR reads. The sample shows over 700,000 distinct CDR3 sequences, more than 30% of them seen only once. A note on this clonotype: Its antigen is unknown.

Hyperthyroidism was newly diagnosed in patients aged 18 to 65 (duration under 2 months). Uncontrolled infection, other autoimmune disease, pregnancy or lactation disqualified patients from enrolment. The PBMCs were taken from roughly 9.3 ml of fresh peripheral blood. Sequenced input: blood. The receptor comes from a young man with Graves' hyperthyroidism. The chain links TRBV29-1 to TRBJ2-7, with TRBD2 matching 8 bases. The CDR3 spells CSVERGAHLNEQYF. DNA of the CDR3: TGCAGCGTTGAGCGGGGGGCGCATCTCAACGAGCAGTACTTC.